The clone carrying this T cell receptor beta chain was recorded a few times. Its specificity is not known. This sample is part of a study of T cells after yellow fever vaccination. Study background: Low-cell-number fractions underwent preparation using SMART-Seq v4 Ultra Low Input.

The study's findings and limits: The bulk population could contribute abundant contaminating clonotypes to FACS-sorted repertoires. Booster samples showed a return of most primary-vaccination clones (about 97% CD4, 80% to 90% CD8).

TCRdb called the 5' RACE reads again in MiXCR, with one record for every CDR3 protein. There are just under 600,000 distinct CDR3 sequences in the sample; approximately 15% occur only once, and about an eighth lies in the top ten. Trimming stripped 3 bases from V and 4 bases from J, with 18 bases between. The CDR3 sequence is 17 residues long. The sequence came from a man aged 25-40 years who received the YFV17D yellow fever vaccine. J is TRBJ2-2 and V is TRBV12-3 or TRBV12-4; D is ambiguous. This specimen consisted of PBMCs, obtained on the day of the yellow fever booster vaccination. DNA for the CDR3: TGTGCCAGCAGTTTCGGTGGGTCAGGTTTACGCACCGGGGAGCTGTTTTTT. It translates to CASSFGGSGLRTGELFF.